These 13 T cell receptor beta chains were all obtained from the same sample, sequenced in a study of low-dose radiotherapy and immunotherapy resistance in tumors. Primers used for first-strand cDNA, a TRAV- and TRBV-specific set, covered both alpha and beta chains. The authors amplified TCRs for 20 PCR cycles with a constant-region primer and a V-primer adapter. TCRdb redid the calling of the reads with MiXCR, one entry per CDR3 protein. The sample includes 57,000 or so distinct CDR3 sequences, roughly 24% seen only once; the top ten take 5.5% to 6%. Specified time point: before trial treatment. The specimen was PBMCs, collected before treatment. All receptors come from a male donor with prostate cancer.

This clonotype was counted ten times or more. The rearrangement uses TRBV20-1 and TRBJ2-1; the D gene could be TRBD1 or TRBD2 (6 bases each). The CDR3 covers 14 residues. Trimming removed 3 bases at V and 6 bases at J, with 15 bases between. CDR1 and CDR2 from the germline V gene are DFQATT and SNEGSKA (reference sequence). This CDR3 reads CSARGGRGANEQFF. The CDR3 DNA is TGCAGTGCTAGGGGGGGTAGGGGGGCCAATGAGCAGTTCTTC.

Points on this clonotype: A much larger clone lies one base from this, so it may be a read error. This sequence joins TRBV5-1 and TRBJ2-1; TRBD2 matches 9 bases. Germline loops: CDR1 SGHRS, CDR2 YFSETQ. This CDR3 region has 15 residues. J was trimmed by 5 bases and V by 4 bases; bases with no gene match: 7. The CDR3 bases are TGCGCCAGCAGCCGGATTAGCGGGGGTAACAATGAGCAGTTCTTC. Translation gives CASSRISGGNNEQFF. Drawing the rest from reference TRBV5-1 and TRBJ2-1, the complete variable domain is KAGVTQTPRYLIKTRGQQVTLSCSPISGHRSVSWYQQTPGQGLQFLFEYFSETQRNKGNFPGRFSGRQFSNSRSEMNVSTLELGDSALYLCASSRISGGNNEQFFGPGTRLTVL.

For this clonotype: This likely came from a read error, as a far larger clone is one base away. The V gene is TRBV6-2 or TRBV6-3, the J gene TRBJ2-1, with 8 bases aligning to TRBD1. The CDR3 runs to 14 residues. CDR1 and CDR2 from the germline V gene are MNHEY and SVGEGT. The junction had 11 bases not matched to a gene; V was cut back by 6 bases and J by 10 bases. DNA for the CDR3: TGTGCCAGCAGCAGACAGGGGACCTCCTACGAGCAGTTCTTC. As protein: CASSRQGTSYEQFF.

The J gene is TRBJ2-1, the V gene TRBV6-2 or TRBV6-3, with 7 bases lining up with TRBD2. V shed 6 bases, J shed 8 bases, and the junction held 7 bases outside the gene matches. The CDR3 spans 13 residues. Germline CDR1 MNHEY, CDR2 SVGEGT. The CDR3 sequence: CASRWGGFDEQFF. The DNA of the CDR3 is TGTGCCAGCAGGTGGGGAGGGTTCGATGAGCAGTTCTTC.

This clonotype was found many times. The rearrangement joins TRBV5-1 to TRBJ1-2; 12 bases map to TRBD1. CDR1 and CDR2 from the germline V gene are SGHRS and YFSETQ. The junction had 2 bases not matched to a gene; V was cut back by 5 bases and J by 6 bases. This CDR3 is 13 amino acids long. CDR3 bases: TGCGCCAGCAGGGGACAGGGGGCTGATGGCTACACCTTC. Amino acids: CASRGQGADGYTF.

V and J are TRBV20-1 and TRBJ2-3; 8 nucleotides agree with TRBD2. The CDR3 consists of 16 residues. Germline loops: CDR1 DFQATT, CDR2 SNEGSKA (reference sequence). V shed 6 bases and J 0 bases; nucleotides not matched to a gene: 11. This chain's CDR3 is CSAFRSGGTSTDTQYF. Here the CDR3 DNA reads TGCAGTGCCTTCAGGTCGGGGGGGACCAGCACAGATACGCAGTATTTT.

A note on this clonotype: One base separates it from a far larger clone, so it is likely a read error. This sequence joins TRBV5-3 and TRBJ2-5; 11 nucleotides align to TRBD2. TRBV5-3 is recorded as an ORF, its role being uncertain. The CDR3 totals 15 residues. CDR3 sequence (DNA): TGTGCCAGCAGCCCTAGCGGGGGGCCCCCAGAGACCCAGCACTTC. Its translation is CASSPSGGPPETQHF.

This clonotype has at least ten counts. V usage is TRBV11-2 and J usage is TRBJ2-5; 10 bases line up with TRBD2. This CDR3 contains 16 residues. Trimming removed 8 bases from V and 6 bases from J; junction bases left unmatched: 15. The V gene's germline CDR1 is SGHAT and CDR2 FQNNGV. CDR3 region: CASGLGGPSGRKTQYF. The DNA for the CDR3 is TGTGCCAGCGGACTAGGGGGACCTAGCGGGAGAAAGACCCAGTACTTC.

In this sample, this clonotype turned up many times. This CDR3 is CASSELWETQYF. The CDR3 DNA is TGTGCCAGCAGTGAACTATGGGAGACCCAGTACTTC. The chain is built from TRBV6-1 and TRBJ2-5; D remains unclear. The germline V and J ends were trimmed by 2 bases and 5 bases, with 6 bases remaining between them. The germline gives CDR1 MNHNS, CDR2 SASEGT. There are 12 residues in the CDR3.

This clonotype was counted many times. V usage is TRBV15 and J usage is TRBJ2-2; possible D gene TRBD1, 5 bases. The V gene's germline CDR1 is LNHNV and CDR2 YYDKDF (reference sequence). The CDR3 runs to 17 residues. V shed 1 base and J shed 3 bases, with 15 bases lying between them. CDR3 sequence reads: CATSRGSARVHTGELFF. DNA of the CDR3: TGTGCCACCAGCAGAGGATCGGCCAGGGTTCACACCGGGGAGCTGTTTTTT. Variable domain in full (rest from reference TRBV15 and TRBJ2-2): DAMVIQNPRYQVTQFGKPVTLSCSQTLNHNVMYWYQQKSSQAPKLLFHYYDKDFNNEADTPDNFQSRRPNTSFCFLDIRSPGLGDTAMYLCATSRGSARVHTGELFFGEGSRLTVL.

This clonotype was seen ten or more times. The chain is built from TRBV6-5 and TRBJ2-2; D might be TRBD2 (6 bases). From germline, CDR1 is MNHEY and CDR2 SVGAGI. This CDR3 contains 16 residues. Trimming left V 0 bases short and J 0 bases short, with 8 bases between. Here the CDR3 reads CASSYSGRSNTGELFF. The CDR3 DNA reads TGTGCCAGCAGTTACTCGGGGAGGTCGAACACCGGGGAGCTGTTTTTT.

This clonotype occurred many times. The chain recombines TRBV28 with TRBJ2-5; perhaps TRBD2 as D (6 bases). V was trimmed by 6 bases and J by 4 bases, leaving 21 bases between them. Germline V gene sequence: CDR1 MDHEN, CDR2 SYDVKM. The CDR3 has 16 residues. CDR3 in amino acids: CASSSAGRTSTETQYF. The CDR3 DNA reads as TGTGCCAGCAGCTCCGCGGGGAGGACCTCGACAGAGACCCAGTACTTC.

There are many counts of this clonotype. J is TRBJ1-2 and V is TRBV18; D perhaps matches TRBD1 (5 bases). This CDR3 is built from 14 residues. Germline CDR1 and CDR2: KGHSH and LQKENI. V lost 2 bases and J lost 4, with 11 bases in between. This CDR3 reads CASSPLAGGYGYTF. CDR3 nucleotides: TGTGCCAGCTCACCATTGGCCGGGGGCTATGGCTACACCTTC. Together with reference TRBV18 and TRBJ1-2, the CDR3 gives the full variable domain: NAGVMQNPRHLVRRRGQEARLRCSPMKGHSHVYWYRQLPEEGLKFMVYLQKENIIDESGMPKERFSAEFPKEGPSILRIQQVVRGDSAAYFCASSPLAGGYGYTFGSGTRLTVV.